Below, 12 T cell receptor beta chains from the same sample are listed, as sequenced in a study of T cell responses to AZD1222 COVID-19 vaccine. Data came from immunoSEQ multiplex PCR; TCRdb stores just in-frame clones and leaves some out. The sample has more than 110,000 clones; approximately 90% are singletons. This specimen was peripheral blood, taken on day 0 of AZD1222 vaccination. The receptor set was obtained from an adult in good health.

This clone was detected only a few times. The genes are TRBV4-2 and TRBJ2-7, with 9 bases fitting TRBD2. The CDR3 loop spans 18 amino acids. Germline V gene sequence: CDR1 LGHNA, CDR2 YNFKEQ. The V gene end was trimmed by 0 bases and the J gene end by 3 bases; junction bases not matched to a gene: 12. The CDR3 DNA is TGTGCCAGCAGCCAAGATATGATAGCGGGGGAGATGTACTACGAGCAGTACTTC. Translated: CASSQDMIAGEMYYEQYF.

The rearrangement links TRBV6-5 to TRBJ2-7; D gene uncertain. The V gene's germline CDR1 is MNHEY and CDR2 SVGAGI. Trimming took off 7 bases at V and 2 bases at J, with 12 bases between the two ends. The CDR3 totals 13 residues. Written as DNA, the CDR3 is TGTGCCAGCAAGGAACGGCATCCCTACGAGCAGTACTTC. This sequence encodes CASKERHPYEQYF.

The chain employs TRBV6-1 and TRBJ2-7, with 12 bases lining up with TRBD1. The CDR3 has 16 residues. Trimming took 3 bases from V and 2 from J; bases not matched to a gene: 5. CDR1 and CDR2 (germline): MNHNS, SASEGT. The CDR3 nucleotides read TGTGCCAGCAGTGACCCGGGACAGGGGGCGCCCTACGAGCAGTACTTC. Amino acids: CASSDPGQGAPYEQYF.

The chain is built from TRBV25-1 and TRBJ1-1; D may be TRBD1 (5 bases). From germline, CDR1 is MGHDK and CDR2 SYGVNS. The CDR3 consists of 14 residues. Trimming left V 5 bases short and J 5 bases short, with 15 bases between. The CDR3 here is CASSRDLVSTEAFF. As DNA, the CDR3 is TGTGCCAGCAGTCGGGACTTAGTGTCAACTGAAGCTTTCTTT.

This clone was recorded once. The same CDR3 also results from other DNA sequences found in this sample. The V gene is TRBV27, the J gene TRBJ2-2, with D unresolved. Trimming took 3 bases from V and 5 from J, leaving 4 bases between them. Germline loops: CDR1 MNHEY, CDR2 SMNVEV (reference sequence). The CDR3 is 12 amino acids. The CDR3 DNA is TGTGCCAGCAGTTTTGGGACCGGGGAGCTGTTTTTT. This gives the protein CASSFGTGELFF.

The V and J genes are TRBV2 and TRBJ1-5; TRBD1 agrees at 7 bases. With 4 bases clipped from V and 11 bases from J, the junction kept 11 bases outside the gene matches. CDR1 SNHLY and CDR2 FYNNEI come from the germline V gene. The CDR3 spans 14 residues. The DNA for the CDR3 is TGTGCCAGCAGTGTGGACAGGAGGCTGACGGCCCAGCATTTT. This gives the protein CASSVDRRLTAQHF.

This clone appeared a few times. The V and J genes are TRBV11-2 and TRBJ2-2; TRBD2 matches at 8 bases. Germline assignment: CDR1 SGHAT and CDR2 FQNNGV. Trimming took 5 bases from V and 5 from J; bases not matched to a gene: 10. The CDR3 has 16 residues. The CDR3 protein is CASSPRVAGRTGELFF. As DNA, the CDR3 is TGTGCCAGCAGCCCCCGGGTAGCGGGGAGGACCGGGGAGCTGTTTTTT. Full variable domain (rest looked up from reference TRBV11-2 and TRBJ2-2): EAGVAQSPRYKIIEKRQSVAFWCNPISGHATLYWYQQILGQGPKLLIQFQNNGVVDDSQLPKDRFSAERLKGVDSTLKIQPAKLEDSAVYLCASSPRVAGRTGELFFGEGSRLTVL.

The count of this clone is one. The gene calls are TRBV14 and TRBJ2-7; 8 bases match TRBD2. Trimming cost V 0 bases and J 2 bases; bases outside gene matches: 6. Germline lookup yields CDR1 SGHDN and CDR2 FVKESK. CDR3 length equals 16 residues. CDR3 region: CASSQELLAGTYEQYF. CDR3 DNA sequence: TGTGCCAGCAGCCAAGAATTGCTAGCGGGTACCTACGAGCAGTACTTC.

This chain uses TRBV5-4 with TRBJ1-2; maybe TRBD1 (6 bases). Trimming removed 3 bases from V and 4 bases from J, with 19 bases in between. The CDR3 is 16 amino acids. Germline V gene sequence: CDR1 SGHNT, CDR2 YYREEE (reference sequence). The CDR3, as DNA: TGTGCCAGCAGCTGGGGGGGGCCGACCAGTGGCTATGGCTACACCTTC. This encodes CASSWGGPTSGYGYTF.

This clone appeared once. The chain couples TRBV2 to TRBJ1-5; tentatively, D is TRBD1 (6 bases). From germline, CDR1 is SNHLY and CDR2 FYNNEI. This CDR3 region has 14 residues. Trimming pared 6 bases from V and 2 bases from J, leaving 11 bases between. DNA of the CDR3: TGTGCCAGCAGCGTACCAGGGGGCAATCAGCCCCAGCATTTT. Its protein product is CASSVPGGNQPQHF.

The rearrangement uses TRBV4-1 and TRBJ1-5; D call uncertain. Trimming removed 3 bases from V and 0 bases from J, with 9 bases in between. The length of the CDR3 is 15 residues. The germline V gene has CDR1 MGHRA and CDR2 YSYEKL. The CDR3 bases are TGCGCCAGCAGCCAGCAGGTGACTAGCAATCAGCCCCAGCATTTT. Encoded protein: CASSQQVTSNQPQHF.

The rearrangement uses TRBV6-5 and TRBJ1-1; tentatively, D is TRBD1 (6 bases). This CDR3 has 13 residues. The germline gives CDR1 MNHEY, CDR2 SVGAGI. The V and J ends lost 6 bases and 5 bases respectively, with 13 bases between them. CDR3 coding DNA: TGTGCCAGCAGACTCACAGGGAATACTGAAGCTTTCTTT. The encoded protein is CASRLTGNTEAFF.